A selection of T cell receptor beta chains follows, all from one sample in a study of blood T cell repertoires in COVID-19. Data came from immunoSEQ multiplex PCR; TCRdb stores just in-frame clones and leaves some out. The data hold approximately 220,000 clones, with over 80% observed a single time. The sequencing sample was made of PBMCs or T cells enriched from blood (not recorded which). Receptors were obtained from a woman aged 25 to 39 with acute COVID-19. Each CDR3 is given with its conserved first and last residue. Each record gives: D gene, V gene, J gene, CDR3 DNA, CDR3 protein. D genes are given only for firm matches.

D: .; V: TRBV4-2; J: TRBJ1-5; DNA: TGTGCCAGCAGCCAGCCCGACAGAGATCAGCCCCAGCATTTT; CDR3: CASSQPDRDQPQHF
D: TRBD1; V: TRBV14; J: TRBJ1-2; DNA: TGTGCCAGCAGCCAATCCTTGGGACAGGGGGCGAATGGCTACACCTTC; CDR3: CASSQSLGQGANGYTF
D: TRBD1; V: TRBV7-8; J: TRBJ1-5; DNA: TGTGCCAGCAGCGTACAAGACAGGGGAGCCCAGCATTTT; CDR3: CASSVQDRGAQHF
D: .; V: TRBV6-5; J: TRBJ1-2; DNA: TGTGCCAGCAGTTACTCGAGTCCCACTAACTATGGCTACACCTTC; CDR3: CASSYSSPTNYGYTF
D: .; V: TRBV9; J: TRBJ1-1; DNA: TGTGCCAGCAGCCTTCGACCGGGGCAGGAGGGCACTGAAGCTTTCTTT; CDR3: CASSLRPGQEGTEAFF
D: .; V: TRBV27; J: TRBJ1-1; DNA: TGTGCCAGCAGTTTAGTTTTTTCCAGCGAGAACACTGAAGCTTTCTTT; CDR3: CASSLVFSSENTEAFF
D: .; V: TRBV3-1/TRBV3-2; J: TRBJ2-1; DNA: TGTGCCAGCAGCCAACAGGGTGGCAATGAGCAGTTCTTC; CDR3: CASSQQGGNEQFF
D: TRBD1; V: TRBV7-9; J: TRBJ2-2; DNA: TGTGCCAGCAGAGACAGGGGAAGGGACACTGTGGAGCTGTTTTTT; CDR3: CASRDRGRDTVELFF
D: .; V: TRBV9; J: TRBJ1-1; DNA: TGTGCCAGCAGCCCCGGGGGGGGCTCTGAAGCTTTCTTT; CDR3: CASSPGGGSEAFF
D: .; V: TRBV5-4; J: TRBJ1-2; DNA: TGTGCCAGCAGCTTGGTGCAGAATGTCGTCTATGGCTACACCTTC; CDR3: CASSLVQNVVYGYTF
D: .; V: TRBV7-9; J: TRBJ1-1; DNA: TGTGCCAGCAGCTTAGGTCCGTCAGGGGAAACTGAAGCTTTCTTT; CDR3: CASSLGPSGETEAFF
D: .; V: TRBV4-1; J: TRBJ1-2; DNA: TGCGCCAGCAGCAGTGGGGGGGCGGTTGGCTACACCTTC; CDR3: CASSSGGAVGYTF
D: .; V: TRBV7-2; J: TRBJ1-2; DNA: TGTGCCAGCAGCTTAGGGACAGCCTATGGCTACACCTTC; CDR3: CASSLGTAYGYTF
D: TRBD2; V: TRBV7-6; J: TRBJ2-1; DNA: TGTGCCAGCAGCCTCCGGGGTCTAGCGGGTTACAATGAGCAGTTCTTC; CDR3: CASSLRGLAGYNEQFF
D: TRBD1; V: TRBV5-1; J: TRBJ1-1; DNA: TGCGCCAGCAGCAGTCTGACAGGGCCTGAAGCTTTCTTT; CDR3: CASSSLTGPEAFF
D: .; V: TRBV6-1; J: TRBJ1-1; DNA: TGTGCCAGCAGTGAAGAGGGAGTTGACCCGGGGTACCCTGAAGCTTTCTTT; CDR3: CASSEEGVDPGYPEAFF